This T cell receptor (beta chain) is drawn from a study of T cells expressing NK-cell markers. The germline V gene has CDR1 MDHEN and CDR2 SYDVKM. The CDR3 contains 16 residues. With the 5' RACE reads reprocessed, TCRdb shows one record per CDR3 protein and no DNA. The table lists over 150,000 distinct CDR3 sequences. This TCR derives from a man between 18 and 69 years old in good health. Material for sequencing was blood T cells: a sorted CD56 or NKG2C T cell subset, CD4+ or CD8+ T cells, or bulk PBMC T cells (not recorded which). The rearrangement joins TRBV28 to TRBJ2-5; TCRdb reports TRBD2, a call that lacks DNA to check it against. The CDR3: CASSPFSGLAQETQYF.